One sample yielded the 12 T cell receptor beta chains listed below, sequenced in a study of shared clonotypes between healthy human individuals (TCRdb year 2020). Libraries were constructed by the immunoSEQ multiplex PCR assay. The table comes from immuneACCESS by way of TCRdb, which keeps in-frame sequences with V and J called. Part of the clones is missing from these tables; in studies checked, under half for an unresolved V gene and the rest for unknown reasons. This sample gives roughly 500,000 clones in total; roughly 95% of them show up just once. About 0.068% of the sample comes from the top ten. The sequencing sample was made of naive CD4+ T cells sorted from blood. The sample's cell subset or site label, decoded: CD45RA+ positively selected. The receptor source for this set is a woman in her thirties in good health.

The J gene is TRBJ1-2, the V gene TRBV11-2; D unclear. The CDR3 contains 15 residues. CDR1 is SGHAT, CDR2 FQNNGV, per germline. V lost 0 bases and J 4 bases, leaving 12 bases between the germline ends. CDR3 nucleotide sequence: TGTGCCAGCAGCTTAGATATAGTAGACTCCTATGGCTACACCTTC. This translates into CASSLDIVDSYGYTF.

This chain joins TRBV10-2 and TRBJ2-5, with D perhaps TRBD1 (5 bases). There are 14 residues in the CDR3. Trimming took off 6 bases at V and 1 base at J, with 12 bases between the two ends. Germline CDR1 and CDR2: WSHSY and SAAADI. The CDR3 nucleotides are TGCGCCAGCAGACCCAGGGATCTCCAAGAGACCCAGTACTTC. Translation gives CASRPRDLQETQYF.

The genes are TRBV7-2 and TRBJ2-1, with unresolved D. V gave up 3 bases and J gave up 9 bases, with 9 bases separating them. The germline V gene encodes CDR1 SGHTA and CDR2 FQGNSA. This CDR3 comprises 12 residues. For the CDR3, the DNA is TGTGCCAGCAGCTTTCCAGGTAGTGAGCAGTTCTTC. It encodes CASSFPGSEQFF.

This sequence joins TRBV7-9 and TRBJ2-5, with 9 bases aligning to TRBD1. The CDR3 spans 15 residues. Germline CDR1 and CDR2: SEHNR and FQNEAQ (reference sequence). After removal of 3 bases from V and 5 bases from J, the junction contained 7 bases not matched to a gene. Written as DNA, the CDR3 is TGTGCCAGCAGCTTCGTGGGACAGGGTTTCGAGACCCAGTACTTC. Protein sequence: CASSFVGQGFETQYF.

The chain carries TRBV5-1 and TRBJ2-1; TRBD2 matches 7 bases. Trimming at V came to 4 bases and at J to 4 bases, leaving 11 bases not matched to a gene. The germline V gene has CDR1 SGHRS and CDR2 YFSETQ. This CDR3 contains 16 residues. CDR3 sequence reads: CASSTSLLAAYNEQFF. In nucleotides, the CDR3 is TGCGCCAGCAGCACCTCCCTGCTAGCGGCATACAATGAGCAGTTCTTC. Using reference TRBV5-1 and TRBJ2-1 for the parts outside the CDR3, the full variable domain is KAGVTQTPRYLIKTRGQQVTLSCSPISGHRSVSWYQQTPGQGLQFLFEYFSETQRNKGNFPGRFSGRQFSNSRSEMNVSTLELGDSALYLCASSTSLLAAYNEQFFGPGTRLTVL.

V is TRBV5-1 and J is TRBJ1-4; D is perhaps TRBD1 (5 bases). V shed 0 bases and J shed 0 bases, with 9 bases lying between them. The CDR3 extends over 16 amino acids. Per the germline V gene, CDR1 is SGHRS and CDR2 is YFSETQ. CDR3 nucleotides: TGCGCCAGCAGCTTGGTGACAGAAACAACTAATGAAAAACTGTTTTTT. It encodes CASSLVTETTNEKLFF.

J is TRBJ2-7 and V is TRBV7-8; 8 bases align to TRBD2. CDR3 length: 13 amino acids. V lost 5 bases and J lost 4; bases outside the gene matches: 4. The germline V gene has CDR1 SGHVS and CDR2 FQNEAQ. CDR3 nucleotides: TGTGCCAGCAGCCGGGAGGGCCGTTACGAGCAGTACTTC. This sequence encodes CASSREGRYEQYF.

The rearrangement joins TRBV28 to TRBJ1-5, with a tentative D call TRBD1 (5 bases). This CDR3 has 16 residues. The V gene's germline CDR1 is MDHEN and CDR2 SYDVKM. Between the trimmed V and J ends, which lost 5 bases and 1 base, there was a span of 15 bases. In DNA form, the CDR3 reads TGTGCCAGCAGTCTTGGGTGGGGGAAAAGCAATCAGCCCCAGCATTTT. Translated: CASSLGWGKSNQPQHF.

The chain joins TRBV6-1 to TRBJ2-7, with TRBD1 identical over 8 bases. Germline values: CDR1 MNHNS, CDR2 SASEGT. The junction had 3 bases not matched to a gene; V was cut back by 5 bases and J by 3 bases. The CDR3 totals 13 residues. CDR3 sequence: CASSRQGRYEQYF. The CDR3 coding sequence is TGTGCCAGCAGTCGACAGGGGCGCTACGAGCAGTACTTC.

This chain joins TRBV10-3 and TRBJ1-5; D perhaps matches TRBD1 (5 bases). CDR1 and CDR2 (germline): ENHRY, SYGVKD. The CDR3 spans 14 residues. V dropped 2 bases and J dropped 3 bases, with 8 bases sitting between them. The CDR3 region has the DNA TGTGCCATCAGTGAGGACAGACCCAATCAGCCCCAGCATTTT. Translation gives CAISEDRPNQPQHF.

The chain combines TRBV19 with TRBJ1-5, with 9 positions matching TRBD1. The CDR3 length is 15 residues. Germline lookup yields CDR1 LNHDA and CDR2 SQIVND (reference sequence). Unmatched junction bases numbered 5, after V lost 7 bases and J lost 1 base. CDR3 protein: CASTQTGGSNQPQHF. CDR3 nucleotides: TGTGCCAGTACCCAGACAGGGGGAAGCAATCAGCCCCAGCATTTT.

The chain employs TRBV5-1 and TRBJ1-4; no clear D. The CDR3 spans 17 residues. Trimming pared 3 bases from V and 3 bases from J, leaving 18 bases between. In germline, CDR1 is SGHRS, CDR2 YFSETQ. CDR3 sequence: CASSSGGQSGSNEKLFF. CDR3 DNA sequence: TGCGCCAGCAGCTCGGGCGGCCAAAGTGGGTCTAATGAAAAACTGTTTTTT. Full variable domain (missing parts from reference TRBV5-1 and TRBJ1-4): KAGVTQTPRYLIKTRGQQVTLSCSPISGHRSVSWYQQTPGQGLQFLFEYFSETQRNKGNFPGRFSGRQFSNSRSEMNVSTLELGDSALYLCASSSGGQSGSNEKLFFGSGTQLSVL.